These 29 T cell receptor beta chains were sequenced from one sample in a study of cytomegalovirus exposure and HLA in healthy donors. A multiplex PCR was run with 60 Vbeta primers and 13 Jbeta primers. The method was immunoSEQ multiplex PCR; TCRdb's version includes in-frame clones alone and lacks a portion of them. This sample has around 150,000 clones, with approximately 80% found just once. The sample taken for sequencing was PBMCs. Receptor source: a woman in her forties or fifties in good health and CMV-seronegative.

The chain is built from TRBV28 and TRBJ2-7, with D possibly matching TRBD1 (6 bases). CDR3 length equals 12 residues. Trimming removed 5 bases at V and 4 bases at J, with 9 bases between. Germline-derived CDR1 and CDR2 are MDHEN and SYDVKM. The CDR3, as DNA: TGTGCCAGCAGTCAACAGGGTTACGAGCAGTACTTC. This gives the protein CASSQQGYEQYF.

The CDR3 here is CASSPVARQGADYEQYF. As DNA, the CDR3 is TGTGCCAGCAGCCCAGTAGCGCGACAGGGGGCGGACTACGAGCAGTACTTC. V usage is TRBV7-8 and J usage is TRBJ2-7; 10 bases are shared with TRBD1. CDR3 length: 17 amino acids. V was clipped by 5 bases and J by 3 bases; unmatched bases: 13. The germline V gene has CDR1 SGHVS and CDR2 FQNEAQ.

This sequence joins TRBV10-2 and TRBJ1-2; D possibly corresponds to TRBD1 (6 bases). Deletions cut 2 bases from V and 8 bases from J, with 18 bases between. The CDR3 has 15 residues. Looked up from germline, CDR1 is WSHSY and CDR2 is SAAADI. The DNA for the CDR3 is TGCGCCAGCAGTGAGATGGAACAGGGATCGGGAGGCTACACCTTC. Translating gives CASSEMEQGSGGYTF.

The chain links TRBV28 to TRBJ1-2; a possible D gene is TRBD1 (6 bases). The CDR3 is 16 amino acids. Germline V CDR1 and CDR2: MDHEN, SYDVKM. The V end was cut by 3 bases, the J end by 1 base, with 15 bases between. The CDR3 nucleotides read TGTGCCAGCAGTTTTTCCCAGGGGATACTTAACTATGGCTACACCTTC. It specifies CASSFSQGILNYGYTF.

The rearrangement links TRBV4-3 to TRBJ2-1; 11 nucleotides match TRBD2. Germline lookup yields CDR1 LGHNA and CDR2 YSLEER. V shed 1 base and J 4 bases; nucleotides not matched to a gene: 0. The CDR3 has 15 amino acids. The CDR3 region has the DNA TGCGCCAGCAGCCAAGGACTAGCGGGGTACAATGAGCAGTTCTTC. Encoded protein: CASSQGLAGYNEQFF.

The V gene is TRBV2, the J gene TRBJ2-4, with TRBD1 identical over 7 bases. Per germline, CDR1 SNHLY and CDR2 FYNNEI. This CDR3 has 17 residues. V was clipped by 8 bases and J by 3 bases; unmatched bases: 16. CDR3 DNA: TGTGCCAGCCAGCCGTACAGGGGTGCATTGGTCAAAAACATTCAGTACTTC. It is translated as CASQPYRGALVKNIQYF.

V usage is TRBV6-6 and J usage is TRBJ1-6; TRBD1 matches at 8 bases. V dropped 8 bases and J dropped 5; count of bases not matched to a gene: 8. Germline CDR1 MNHNY, CDR2 SVGAGI (reference sequence). This CDR3 is built from 15 residues. The CDR3: CASVGRGQNNSPLHF. CDR3 bases: TGTGCCAGCGTGGGCAGGGGGCAAAATAATTCACCCCTCCACTTT.

The chain recombines TRBV15 with TRBJ2-2, with 7 nucleotides matching TRBD2. Germline CDR1 and CDR2: LNHNV and YYDKDF (reference sequence). This CDR3 has 16 amino acids. J lost 3 bases, V lost 1 base, and 5 bases had no gene match. The CDR3 sequence: CATSRVGRGDTGELFF. CDR3 in DNA: TGTGCCACCAGCAGAGTGGGCCGGGGGGACACCGGGGAGCTGTTTTTT.

V and J are TRBV7-9 and TRBJ2-3, with 7 bases fitting TRBD2. The V gene's germline CDR1 is SEHNR and CDR2 FQNEAQ (reference sequence). The length of the CDR3 is 17 residues. V shed 3 bases, J shed 4 bases, and the junction held 13 bases outside the gene matches. The CDR3 coding sequence is TGTGCCAGCAGCTTTGTCCTAGCGGACCTGATGGCAGATACGCAGTATTTT. It is translated as CASSFVLADLMADTQYF.

This clone was seen a few times. This sequence joins TRBV6-5 and TRBJ1-4; TRBD1 matches 10 bases. This CDR3 comprises 14 residues. Germline-derived CDR1 and CDR2 are MNHEY and SVGAGI. V lost 6 bases and J lost 8; bases outside the gene matches: 6. Here the CDR3 DNA reads TGTGCCAGCAGCACGACAGGGGGCGACGAAAAACTGTTTTTT. Translating it yields CASSTTGGDEKLFF.

The chain has TRBV15 and TRBJ2-7, with TRBD1 matching 7 bases. The CDR3 is 16 amino acids. The V gene's germline CDR1 is LNHNV and CDR2 YYDKDF (reference sequence). With 0 bases clipped from V and 0 bases from J, the junction kept 5 bases outside the gene matches. CDR3 nucleotides: TGTGCCACCAGCAGAGATCCTTCAGGGGGCTCCTACGAGCAGTACTTC. Protein: CATSRDPSGGSYEQYF.

The genes are TRBV5-1 and TRBJ2-5, with 7 bases fitting TRBD2. Trimming took 1 base from V and 1 from J; bases not matched to a gene: 4. The germline V gene has CDR1 SGHRS and CDR2 YFSETQ. This CDR3 has 15 residues. The chain's CDR3 is CASSLYGTIQETQYF. As DNA, the CDR3 is TGCGCCAGCAGCTTGTACGGGACTATCCAAGAGACCCAGTACTTC.

This clone was observed a single time. The V gene is TRBV7-8, the J gene TRBJ2-1; TRBD2 matches at 7 bases. The CDR3 runs to 17 residues. Looked up from germline, CDR1 is SGHVS and CDR2 is FQNEAQ. V shed 6 bases, J shed 6 bases, and the junction held 17 bases outside the gene matches. The CDR3, as DNA: TGTGCCAGCAGTCAACTAGGGGCGGGAGAAGTAGTCAATGAGCAGTTCTTC. It codes for CASSQLGAGEVVNEQFF.

The rearrangement links TRBV28 to TRBJ2-1, with 14 bases identical to TRBD2. V shed 5 bases and J 7 bases; nucleotides not matched to a gene: 10. This CDR3 is 17 amino acids long. The germline V gene has CDR1 MDHEN and CDR2 SYDVKM. The CDR3 DNA reads as TGTGCCAGCAGTACCTTTTCCGGGACTAGCGGGAGTAATGAGCAGTTCTTC. As protein: CASSTFSGTSGSNEQFF. Full variable domain (remainder filled in from reference TRBV28 and TRBJ2-1): DVKVTQSSRYLVKRTGEKVFLECVQDMDHENMFWYRQDPGLGLRLIYFSYDVKMKEKGDIPEGYSVSREKKERFSLILESASTNQTSMYLCASSTFSGTSGSNEQFFGPGTRLTVL.

The chain carries TRBV19 and TRBJ1-1, with D possibly matching TRBD1 (5 bases). CDR3 length equals 14 residues. The V end was cut by 5 bases, the J end by 5 bases, with 15 bases between. CDR1 is LNHDA and CDR2 is SQIVND in the germline V gene (reference sequence). In nucleotides, the CDR3 is TGTGCCAGTAGTTGGCAGGGATTAGGGACTGAAGCTTTCTTT. As protein: CASSWQGLGTEAFF.

The count of this clone is one. The V and J genes are TRBV7-2 and TRBJ2-7, with TRBD2 matching over 10 bases. CDR1 SGHTA and CDR2 FQGNSA come from the germline V gene. The CDR3 consists of 15 residues. With V trimmed by 5 bases and J by 2 bases, 6 bases remained unmatched. The CDR3 DNA reads TGTGCCAGCAGCCCTAGCGGGGGCTACACCTACGAGCAGTACTTC. Protein sequence: CASSPSGGYTYEQYF.

V is TRBV30 and J is TRBJ1-2; TRBD1 agrees at 11 bases. Germline values: CDR1 GTSNPN, CDR2 SVGIG (reference sequence). The CDR3 is 15 amino acids. Germline trimming cut 1 base from V and 7 bases from J; bases unmatched to any gene: 8. The CDR3, as DNA: TGTGCCTGGAGTGAGGGACAGGGGGAGTATTTTGGCTACACCTTC. Its protein is CAWSEGQGEYFGYTF.

The chain joins TRBV2 to TRBJ1-4; TRBD1 might be the D (6 bases). Deletions cut 5 bases from V and 4 bases from J, with 20 bases between. Looked up from germline, CDR1 is SNHLY and CDR2 is FYNNEI. This CDR3 has 17 residues. The DNA of the CDR3 is TGTGCCAGCAGTCGACCGGGACACACGATACTTAATGAAAAACTGTTTTTT. Protein sequence: CASSRPGHTILNEKLFF.

This chain uses TRBV4-3 with TRBJ1-2, with unresolved D. Germline CDR1 is LGHNA and CDR2 is YSLEER. The length of the CDR3 is 16 residues. V was pared by 0 bases and J by 3 bases, with 14 bases between. The CDR3 sequence is CASSQDLEGVDYGYTF. CDR3 DNA: TGCGCCAGCAGCCAAGACCTCGAGGGTGTGGACTATGGCTACACCTTC.

V gene TRBV28 combines with J gene TRBJ1-5; D is perhaps TRBD1 (5 bases). The ends were cut back, 5 bases at V and 7 bases at J, with 21 bases in the middle. The CDR3 sequence is 16 residues long. Germline CDR1 is MDHEN and CDR2 is SYDVKM. Here the CDR3 reads CASSLTPGRGDQPQHF. In nucleotides, the CDR3 is TGTGCCAGCAGTCTAACTCCGGGGAGGGGTGACCAGCCCCAGCATTTT.

This chain uses TRBV7-2 with TRBJ2-3; TRBD2 matches 8 bases. The CDR3 is made up of 16 amino acids. From germline, CDR1 is SGHTA and CDR2 FQGNSA. J was trimmed by 1 base and V by 2 bases; bases with no gene match: 5. This CDR3 is CASSLRGGARTDTQYF. In DNA form, the CDR3 reads TGTGCCAGCAGCTTACGGGGGGGAGCGCGCACAGATACGCAGTATTTT. Full variable domain (remainder filled in from reference TRBV7-2 and TRBJ2-3): GAGVSQSPSNKVTEKGKDVELRCDPISGHTALYWYRQSLGQGLEFLIYFQGNSAPDKSGLPSDRFSAERTGGSVSTLTIQRTQQEDSAVYLCASSLRGGARTDTQYFGPGTRLTVL.

CDR3 DNA sequence: TGCGCCAGCAGCAAGACTAGCGGGAACTACAATGAGCAGTTCTTC. This codes for CASSKTSGNYNEQFF. V gene TRBV5-1 combines with J gene TRBJ2-1; 11 nucleotides align to TRBD2. The J segment lost 3 bases and the V segment lost 4 bases, leaving 3 bases of the junction unmatched. The CDR3 runs to 15 residues. CDR1 is SGHRS, CDR2 YFSETQ, per germline. Together with reference TRBV5-1 and TRBJ2-1, the CDR3 gives the full variable domain: KAGVTQTPRYLIKTRGQQVTLSCSPISGHRSVSWYQQTPGQGLQFLFEYFSETQRNKGNFPGRFSGRQFSNSRSEMNVSTLELGDSALYLCASSKTSGNYNEQFFGPGTRLTVL.

The rearrangement uses TRBV5-4 and TRBJ2-5; 8 bases fit TRBD2. Germline V lookup: CDR1 SGHNT, CDR2 YYREEE (reference sequence). This CDR3 spans 16 amino acids. With V trimmed by 2 bases and J by 2 bases, 8 bases remained unmatched. The CDR3 protein is CASSFPLAALQETQYF. The CDR3 DNA reads TGTGCCAGCAGCTTCCCACTAGCGGCCCTACAAGAGACCCAGTACTTC.

The chain employs TRBV7-3 and TRBJ2-1, with 8 bases matching TRBD2. CDR1 is SGHTA, CDR2 FQGTGA, per germline. The CDR3 runs 15 residues. V dropped 7 bases and J dropped 4; count of bases not matched to a gene: 9. CDR3 protein: CASTLGLAGYNEQFF. As DNA, the CDR3 is TGTGCCAGCACCCTCGGGCTAGCGGGTTACAATGAGCAGTTCTTC. Full variable domain (missing parts from reference TRBV7-3 and TRBJ2-1): GAGVSQTPSNKVTEKGKYVELRCDPISGHTALYWYRQSLGQGPEFLIYFQGTGAADDSGLPNDRFFAVRPEGSVSTLKIQRTERGDSAVYLCASTLGLAGYNEQFFGPGTRLTVL.

In its sample, this clone was seen a few times. This chain joins TRBV15 and TRBJ2-7; D unclear. This CDR3 is built from 16 residues. V lost 1 base and J 2 bases, leaving 15 bases between the germline ends. CDR1 is LNHNV and CDR2 is YYDKDF in the germline V gene (reference sequence). The CDR3: CATSRGSRNRAYEQYF. In DNA form, the CDR3 reads TGTGCCACCAGCAGAGGTAGCCGCAATAGAGCCTACGAGCAGTACTTC.

The chain employs TRBV9 and TRBJ1-1, with TRBD1 as a possible D gene (6 bases). Trimming shortened V by 6 bases and J by 6 bases, and 18 bases separated the two germline ends. CDR1 is SGDLS, CDR2 YYNGEE, per germline. The CDR3 totals 14 residues. Here the CDR3 DNA reads TGTGCCAGCAATCCCCACAGGGTCCCCGCTGAAGCTTTCTTT. Its protein product is CASNPHRVPAEAFF.

The genes are TRBV5-1 and TRBJ1-1; unclear D gene. Germline V gene sequence: CDR1 SGHRS, CDR2 YFSETQ. This CDR3 is built from 12 residues. Trimming removed 2 bases at V and 8 bases at J, with 10 bases between. This CDR3 is CASSFIGVEAFF. The CDR3 DNA follows: TGCGCCAGCAGCTTTATCGGGGTGGAAGCTTTCTTT. Based on the CDR3 plus reference TRBV5-1 and TRBJ1-1, the full variable domain is KAGVTQTPRYLIKTRGQQVTLSCSPISGHRSVSWYQQTPGQGLQFLFEYFSETQRNKGNFPGRFSGRQFSNSRSEMNVSTLELGDSALYLCASSFIGVEAFFGQGTRLTVV.

In its sample, this clone was seen once. V gene TRBV29-1 combines with J gene TRBJ2-3; D gene uncertain. Germline V CDR1 and CDR2: SQVTM, ANQGSEA. There are 13 residues in the CDR3. Deletions cut 0 bases from V and 5 bases from J, with 9 bases between. For the CDR3, the DNA is TGCAGCGTTGAAGAGAGTGCCCGAGATACGCAGTATTTT. Its protein is CSVEESARDTQYF.

V and J are TRBV13 and TRBJ2-7; 7 bases align to TRBD1. Germline loops: CDR1 PRHDT, CDR2 FYEKMQ (reference sequence). This CDR3 contains 15 residues. Unmatched junction bases numbered 8, after V lost 1 base and J lost 5 bases. The CDR3 sequence is CASSLEQGRYHEQYF. The CDR3 DNA reads as TGTGCCAGCAGCTTAGAACAGGGGCGCTACCACGAGCAGTACTTC.